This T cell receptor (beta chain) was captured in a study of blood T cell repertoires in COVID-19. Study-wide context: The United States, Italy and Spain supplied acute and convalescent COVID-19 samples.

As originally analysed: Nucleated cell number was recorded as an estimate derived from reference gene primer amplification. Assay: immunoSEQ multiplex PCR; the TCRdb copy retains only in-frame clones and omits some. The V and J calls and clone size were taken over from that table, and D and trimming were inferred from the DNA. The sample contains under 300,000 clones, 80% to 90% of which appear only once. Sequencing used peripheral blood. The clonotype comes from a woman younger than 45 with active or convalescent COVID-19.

The CDR3 DNA reads TGTGCCTGGAGTGAACCCAGGGGTACTAATGAAAAACTGTTTTTT. It specifies CAWSEPRGTNEKLFF. The V gene is TRBV30, the J gene TRBJ1-4; TRBD1 is a possible D gene (6 bases). The CDR3 extends over 15 amino acids. Germline-derived CDR1 and CDR2 are GTSNPN and SVGIG (reference sequence). V was pared by 1 base and J by 2 bases, with 11 bases between.